This T cell receptor (beta chain) was sequenced in a study of cytomegalovirus exposure and HLA in healthy donors. Looking at the study overall: Earlier work reported roughly 120 million unique TCR beta sequences from about 190 million T cells. Study-level findings and limits: For presence/absence analyses, sequencing depth was assumed to be roughly uniform across donors. It was only CMV serostatus that was available as immune exposure information.

Donors sampled were nominally healthy, though unrecorded immune exposures were likely. V lost 4 bases and J lost 2; bases outside the gene matches: 4. This CDR3 has 15 amino acids. Looked up from germline, CDR1 is SGHNT and CDR2 is YYREEE (reference sequence). 60 Vbeta and 13 Jbeta primers were used in PCR. Assay: immunoSEQ multiplex PCR; the TCRdb copy retains only in-frame clones and omits some. The sample has approximately 110,000 clones, about 13% seen once. On this clone: What it recognizes is unknown.

The receptor's source is a man aged 40-50 years in good health and CMV-seropositive. Sequencing was performed on PBMCs. The V and J genes are TRBV5-4 and TRBJ2-1; 9 bases are shared with TRBD1. Here the CDR3 DNA reads TGTGCCAGCAGCGCGGACAGGGGAGCCTACAATGAGCAGTTCTTC. Its protein is CASSADRGAYNEQFF.